This T cell receptor (beta chain) was identified in a study of cytomegalovirus exposure and HLA in healthy donors. Study outcomes and limitations: It has been reported that TCR beta sequences accurately predicted the HLA-A and HLA-B alleles of most subjects. Compared with the approximately 680-donor mean, an Asian-associated ancestry cluster reportedly had fewer N-insertions, according to a later analysis. It was likely that a cluster of highly shared sequence variants was a sequencing artifact. Most TCR beta V segments were productive about 90% or about 30% of the time in an earlier analysis.

This clone turned up a few times. Its antigen is undetermined. Primers: 60 Vbeta forward and 13 Jbeta reverse. Some clones are missing from TCRdb's copy, which holds only in-frame ones; the method was immunoSEQ multiplex PCR. The sample lists some 110,000 clones, about 70% seen once, with about 0.84% in the top ten. V shed 7 bases and J shed 5 bases, with 15 bases lying between them. The CDR3 sequence is 13 residues long. Germline assignment: CDR1 SGHNT and CDR2 YYREEE (reference sequence). The chain couples TRBV5-4 to TRBJ1-1, with D tentatively TRBD1 (6 bases). The source is a boy aged 5-17 years in good health and CMV-seronegative. Sequencing was performed on PBMCs. CDR3 sequence: CASRLGGRTEAFF. DNA of the CDR3: TGTGCCAGCCGGTTAGGGGGTAGGACTGAAGCTTTCTTT.